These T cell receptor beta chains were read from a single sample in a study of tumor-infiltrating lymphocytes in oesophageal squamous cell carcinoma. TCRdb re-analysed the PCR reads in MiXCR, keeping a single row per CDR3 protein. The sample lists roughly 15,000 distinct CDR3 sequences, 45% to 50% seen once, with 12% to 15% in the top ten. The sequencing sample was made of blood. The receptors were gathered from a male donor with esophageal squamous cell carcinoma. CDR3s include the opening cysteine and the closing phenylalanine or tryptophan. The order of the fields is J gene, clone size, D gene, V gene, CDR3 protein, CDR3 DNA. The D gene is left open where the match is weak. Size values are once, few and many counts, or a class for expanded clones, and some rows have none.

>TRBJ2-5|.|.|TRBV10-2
CASNLGPRETQYF
TGCGCCAGCAATCTAGGGCCGCGAGAGACCCAGTACTTC
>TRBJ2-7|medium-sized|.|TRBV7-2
CASSLERESHEQYF
TGTGCCAGCAGCTTAGAAAGAGAGTCCCACGAGCAGTACTTC
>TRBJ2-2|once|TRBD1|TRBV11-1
CASSLGDRKDIIGELFF
TGTGCCAGCAGCCTAGGGGACAGGAAAGACATCATCGGGGAGCTGTTTTTT
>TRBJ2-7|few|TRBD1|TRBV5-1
CASSLTGSDEQYF
TGCGCCAGCAGCCTGACAGGGTCCGACGAGCAGTACTTC
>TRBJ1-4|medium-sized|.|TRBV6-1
CASSEPATNEKLFF
TGTGCCAGCAGTGAGCCCGCAACTAATGAAAAACTGTTTTTT
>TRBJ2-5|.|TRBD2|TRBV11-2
CASSLGGGPQETQYF
TGTGCCAGCAGCTTAGGGGGGGGACCTCAAGAGACCCAGTACTTC
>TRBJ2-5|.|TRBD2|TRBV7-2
CASSFPPAGAQETQYF
TGTGCCAGCAGCTTCCCGCCAGCGGGAGCTCAAGAGACCCAGTACTTC
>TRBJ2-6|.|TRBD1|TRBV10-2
CASRKGQLSSGANVLTF
TGCGCCAGCAGGAAGGGACAGTTAAGCTCTGGGGCCAACGTCCTGACTTTC
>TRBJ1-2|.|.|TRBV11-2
CASSSRRYYGYTF
TGTGCCAGCAGCTCCAGGCGATACTATGGCTACACCTTC
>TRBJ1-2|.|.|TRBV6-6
CASSYGGGAGYGYTF
TGTGCCAGCAGTTACGGTGGGGGCGCAGGCTATGGCTACACCTTC
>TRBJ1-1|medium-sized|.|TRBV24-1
CATSESLEMNTEAFF
TGTGCCACCAGTGAATCTTTAGAAATGAACACTGAAGCTTTCTTT
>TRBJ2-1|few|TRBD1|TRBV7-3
CASSLSSGGNEQFF
TGTGCCAGCAGCTTAAGTTCAGGGGGCAATGAGCAGTTCTTC
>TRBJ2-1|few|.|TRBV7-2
CASSLDRPGNEQFF
TGTGCCAGCAGCTTAGATCGGCCGGGCAATGAGCAGTTCTTC
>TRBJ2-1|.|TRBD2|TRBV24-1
CATRMGLAGNNEQFF
TGTGCCACCAGAATGGGACTAGCGGGGAACAATGAGCAGTTCTTC
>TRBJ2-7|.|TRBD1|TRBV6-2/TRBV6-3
CASSLTTGTGDGTLHF
TGTGCCAGCAGCTTAACAACCGGGACAGGGGATGGGACCCTCCACTTC
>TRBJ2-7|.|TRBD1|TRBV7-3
CASSLRDSYEQYF
TGTGCCAGCAGCTTAAGGGACAGCTACGAGCAGTACTTC